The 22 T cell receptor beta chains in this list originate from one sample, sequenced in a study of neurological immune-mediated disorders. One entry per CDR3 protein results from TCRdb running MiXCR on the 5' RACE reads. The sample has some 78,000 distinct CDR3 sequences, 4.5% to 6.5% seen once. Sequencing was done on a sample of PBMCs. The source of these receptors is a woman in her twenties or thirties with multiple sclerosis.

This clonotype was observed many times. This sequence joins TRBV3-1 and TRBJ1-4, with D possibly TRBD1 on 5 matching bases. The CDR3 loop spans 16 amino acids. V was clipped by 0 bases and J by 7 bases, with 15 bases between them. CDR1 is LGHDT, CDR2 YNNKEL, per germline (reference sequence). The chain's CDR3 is CASSQDEAGPLEKLFF. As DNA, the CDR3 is TGTGCCAGCAGCCAAGATGAGGCGGGACCCCTTGAAAAACTGTTTTTT.

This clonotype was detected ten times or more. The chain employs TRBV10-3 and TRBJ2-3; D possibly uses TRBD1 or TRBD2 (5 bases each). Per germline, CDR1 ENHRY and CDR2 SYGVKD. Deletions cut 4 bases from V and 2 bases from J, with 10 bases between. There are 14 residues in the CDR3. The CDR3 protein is CAISGLQDTDTQYF. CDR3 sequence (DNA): TGTGCCATCAGTGGACTACAGGACACAGATACGCAGTATTTT.

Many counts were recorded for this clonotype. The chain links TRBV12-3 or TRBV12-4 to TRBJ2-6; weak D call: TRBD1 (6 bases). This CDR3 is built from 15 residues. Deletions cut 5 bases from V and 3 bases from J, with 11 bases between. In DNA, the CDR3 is TGTGCCAGCAGTCTACGAGGGGGTGGGGCCAACGTCCTGACTTTC. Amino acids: CASSLRGGGANVLTF.

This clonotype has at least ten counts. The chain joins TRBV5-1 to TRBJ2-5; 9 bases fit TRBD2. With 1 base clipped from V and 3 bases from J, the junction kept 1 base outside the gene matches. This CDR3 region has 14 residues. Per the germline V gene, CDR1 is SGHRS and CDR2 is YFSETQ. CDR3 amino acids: CASSLSSGEETQYF. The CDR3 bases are TGCGCCAGCAGCTTGTCTAGCGGGGAAGAGACCCAGTACTTC.

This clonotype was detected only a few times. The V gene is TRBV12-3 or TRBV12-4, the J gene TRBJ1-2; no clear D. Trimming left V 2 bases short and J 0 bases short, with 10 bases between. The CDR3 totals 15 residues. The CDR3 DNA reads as TGTGCCAGCAGTTTAAAGAGGGCCTCTAACTATGGCTACACCTTC. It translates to CASSLKRASNYGYTF.

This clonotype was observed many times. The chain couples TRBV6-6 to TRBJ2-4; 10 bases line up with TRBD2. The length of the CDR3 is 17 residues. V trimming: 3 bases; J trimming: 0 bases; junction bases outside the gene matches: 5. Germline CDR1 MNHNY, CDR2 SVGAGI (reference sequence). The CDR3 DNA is TGTGCCAGCAGTTATCAGCGGGGGGGCCTAGCCAAAAACATTCAGTACTTC. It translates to CASSYQRGGLAKNIQYF.

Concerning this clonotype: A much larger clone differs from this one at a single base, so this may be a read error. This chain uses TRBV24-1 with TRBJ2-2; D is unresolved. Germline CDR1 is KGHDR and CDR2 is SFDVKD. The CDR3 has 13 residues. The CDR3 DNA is TGTGCCAACAGTGAGCGACTCGAGGGGGAGCTGTTTTTT. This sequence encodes CANSERLEGELFF.

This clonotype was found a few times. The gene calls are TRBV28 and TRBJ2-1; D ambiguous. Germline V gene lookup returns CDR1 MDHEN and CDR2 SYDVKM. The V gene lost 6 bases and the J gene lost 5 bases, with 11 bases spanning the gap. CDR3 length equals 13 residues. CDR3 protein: CASSTSFNNEQFF. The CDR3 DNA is TGTGCCAGCAGCACTTCATTCAACAATGAGCAGTTCTTC.

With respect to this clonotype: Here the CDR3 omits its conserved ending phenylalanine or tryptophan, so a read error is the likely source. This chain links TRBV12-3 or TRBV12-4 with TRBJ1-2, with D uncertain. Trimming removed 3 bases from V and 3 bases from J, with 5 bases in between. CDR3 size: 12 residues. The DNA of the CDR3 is TGTGCCAGCAGTTTTGGACACTATGGCTACACCAAC. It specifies CASSFGHYGYTN.

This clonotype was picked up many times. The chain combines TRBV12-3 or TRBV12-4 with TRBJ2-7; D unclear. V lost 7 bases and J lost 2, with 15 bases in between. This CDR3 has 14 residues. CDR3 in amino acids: CASKSGLETYEQYF. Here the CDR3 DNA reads TGTGCCAGCAAATCCGGCCTGGAGACCTACGAGCAGTACTTC.

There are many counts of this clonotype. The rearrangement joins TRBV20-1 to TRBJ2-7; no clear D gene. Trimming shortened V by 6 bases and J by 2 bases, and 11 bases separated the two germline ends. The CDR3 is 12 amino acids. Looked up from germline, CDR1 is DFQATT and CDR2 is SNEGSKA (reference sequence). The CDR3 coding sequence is TGCAGTGCACCGACCGGTACCTACGAGCAGTACTTC. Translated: CSAPTGTYEQYF.

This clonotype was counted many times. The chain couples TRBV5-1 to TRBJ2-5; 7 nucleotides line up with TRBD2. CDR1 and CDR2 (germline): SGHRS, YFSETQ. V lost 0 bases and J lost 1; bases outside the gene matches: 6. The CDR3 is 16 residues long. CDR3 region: CASSLESGMRQETQYF. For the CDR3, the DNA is TGCGCCAGCAGCTTGGAGAGCGGGATGCGCCAAGAGACCCAGTACTTC. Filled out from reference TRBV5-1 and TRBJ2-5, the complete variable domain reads KAGVTQTPRYLIKTRGQQVTLSCSPISGHRSVSWYQQTPGQGLQFLFEYFSETQRNKGNFPGRFSGRQFSNSRSEMNVSTLELGDSALYLCASSLESGMRQETQYFGPGTRLLVL.

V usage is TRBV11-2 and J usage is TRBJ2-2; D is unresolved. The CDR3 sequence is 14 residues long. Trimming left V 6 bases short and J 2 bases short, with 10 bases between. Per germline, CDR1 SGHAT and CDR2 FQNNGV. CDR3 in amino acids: CASRDFINTGELFF. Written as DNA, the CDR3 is TGTGCCAGCAGGGATTTTATTAACACCGGGGAGCTGTTTTTT.

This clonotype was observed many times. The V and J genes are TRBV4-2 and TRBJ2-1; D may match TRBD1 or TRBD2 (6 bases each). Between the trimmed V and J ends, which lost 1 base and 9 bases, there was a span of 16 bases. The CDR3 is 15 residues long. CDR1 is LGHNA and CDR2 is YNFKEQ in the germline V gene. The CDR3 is CASSQGSGGGIEQFF. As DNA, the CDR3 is TGTGCCAGCAGCCAAGGCAGCGGAGGGGGGATTGAGCAGTTCTTC.

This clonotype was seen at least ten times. The CDR3 DNA is TGCGCCAGCAGCCAAGATCTACTTCAGCCCCAGCATTTT. It yields the protein CASSQDLLQPQHF. This rearrangement joins TRBV4-1 to TRBJ1-5; D unclear. Germline assignment: CDR1 MGHRA and CDR2 YSYEKL. V lost 0 bases and J lost 6, with 6 bases in between. The CDR3 covers 13 residues.

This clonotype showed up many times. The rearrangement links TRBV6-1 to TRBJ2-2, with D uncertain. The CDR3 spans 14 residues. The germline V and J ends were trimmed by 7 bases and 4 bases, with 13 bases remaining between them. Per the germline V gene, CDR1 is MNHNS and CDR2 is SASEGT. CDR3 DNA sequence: TGTGCCAGCAAGGCAAATATAGGCACCGGGGAGCTGTTTTTT. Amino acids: CASKANIGTGELFF.

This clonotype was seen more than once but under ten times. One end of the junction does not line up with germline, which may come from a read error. CDR3 sequence: CSAPAGVPYNSTLNF. CDR3 DNA sequence: TGCAGTGCTCCCGCGGGGGTCCCCTATAATTCAACCCTCAACTTT. The rearrangement uses TRBV20-1 and TRBJ1-6; D might be TRBD1 (5 bases). CDR1 is DFQATT and CDR2 is SNEGSKA in the germline V gene (reference sequence). The CDR3 has 15 amino acids.

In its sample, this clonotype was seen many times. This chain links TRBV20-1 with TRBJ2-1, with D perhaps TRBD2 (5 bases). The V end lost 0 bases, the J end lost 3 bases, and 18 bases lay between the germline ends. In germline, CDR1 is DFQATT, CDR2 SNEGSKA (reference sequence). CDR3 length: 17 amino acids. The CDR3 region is CSARDLRAGLFYNEQFF. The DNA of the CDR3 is TGCAGTGCTAGAGATTTGAGGGCGGGCCTCTTCTACAATGAGCAGTTCTTC.

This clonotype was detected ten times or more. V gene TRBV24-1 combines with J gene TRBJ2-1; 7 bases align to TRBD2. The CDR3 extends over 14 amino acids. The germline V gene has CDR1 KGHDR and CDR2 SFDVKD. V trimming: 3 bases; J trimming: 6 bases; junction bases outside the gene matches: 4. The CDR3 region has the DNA TGTGCCACCAGTGATGCACTAGCGACCAATGAGCAGTTCTTC. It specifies CATSDALATNEQFF.

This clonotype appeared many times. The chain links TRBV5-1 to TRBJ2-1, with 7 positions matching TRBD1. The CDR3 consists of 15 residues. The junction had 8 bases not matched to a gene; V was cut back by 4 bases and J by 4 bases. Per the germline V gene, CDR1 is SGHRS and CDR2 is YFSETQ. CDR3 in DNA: TGCGCCAGCAGCCCCGGACAGGAGGAATACAATGAGCAGTTCTTC. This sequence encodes CASSPGQEEYNEQFF.

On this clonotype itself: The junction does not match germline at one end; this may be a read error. The CDR3 protein is CVTSRVRQAVQETQYF. CDR3 coding DNA: TGTGTCACCAGCAGAGTCAGACAGGCAGTACAAGAGACCCAGTACTTC. This chain joins TRBV15 and TRBJ2-5; TRBD1 might be the D (6 bases). Germline-derived CDR1 and CDR2 are LNHNV and YYDKDF (reference sequence). There are 16 residues in the CDR3.

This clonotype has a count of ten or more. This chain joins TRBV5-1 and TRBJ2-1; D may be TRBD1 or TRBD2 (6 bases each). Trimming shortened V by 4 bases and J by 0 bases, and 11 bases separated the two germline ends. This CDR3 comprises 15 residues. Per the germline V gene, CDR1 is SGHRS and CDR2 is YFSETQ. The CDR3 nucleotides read TGCGCCAGCAGCGAGGGGGGTGGCTCCTACAATGAGCAGTTCTTC. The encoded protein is CASSEGGGSYNEQFF.